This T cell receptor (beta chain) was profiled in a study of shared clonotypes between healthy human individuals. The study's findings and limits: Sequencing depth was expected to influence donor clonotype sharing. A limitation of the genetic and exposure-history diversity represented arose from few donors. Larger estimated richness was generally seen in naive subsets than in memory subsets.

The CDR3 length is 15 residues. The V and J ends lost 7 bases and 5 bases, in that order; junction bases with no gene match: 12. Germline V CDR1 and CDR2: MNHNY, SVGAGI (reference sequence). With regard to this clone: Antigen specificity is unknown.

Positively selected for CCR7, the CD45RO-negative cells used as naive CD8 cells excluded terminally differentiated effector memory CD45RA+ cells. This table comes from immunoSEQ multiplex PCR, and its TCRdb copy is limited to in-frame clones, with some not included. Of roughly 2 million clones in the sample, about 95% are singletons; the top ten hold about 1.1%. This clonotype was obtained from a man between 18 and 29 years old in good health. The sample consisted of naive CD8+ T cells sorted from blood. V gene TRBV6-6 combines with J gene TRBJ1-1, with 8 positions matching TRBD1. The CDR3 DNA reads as TGTGCCAGCATTCTTTGGACAGGGCGGGGGACTGAAGCTTTCTTT. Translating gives CASILWTGRGTEAFF.